This TCR beta chain stems from a study of blood T cells in healthy people across ages. General study points: Since the PBMCs were unsorted, naive and antigen-experienced cells could not be conclusively compared.

A J-beta primer mix and a sample-barcoded 5' primer were used in a second PCR of about 6 to 12 cycles. TCRdb ran MiXCR on the 5' RACE reads and lists one entry per CDR3 protein. The sample consists of 700,000 to 900,000 distinct CDR3 sequences, around half of them appearing once. J was trimmed by 5 bases and V by 5 bases; bases with no gene match: 9. Looked up from germline, CDR1 is SGHTA and CDR2 is FQGTGA. The CDR3 runs 15 residues. Points on this clonotype: What it binds is not known.

The receptor was isolated from a man aged 80 or over in good health. The chain uses TRBV7-3 and TRBJ2-3; 8 bases are a match to TRBD2. Sequenced: blood. CDR3 loop: CASSILAAEGDTQYF. In DNA, the CDR3 is TGTGCCAGCAGCATACTAGCGGCGGAGGGAGATACGCAGTATTTT.